This passage covers 18 T cell receptor beta chains from one sample sequenced in a study of response to subunit inactivated influenza vaccine. TCRdb ran MiXCR on the RT-PCR reads and lists one entry per CDR3 protein. The sample records hundreds of thousands of distinct CDR3 sequences, around 15% being singletons. Sequenced here: PBMCs from blood, sampled less than 15 days before vaccination. The receptors were gathered from a middle-aged man who received an inactivated influenza vaccine.

J is TRBJ2-3 and V is TRBV4-3, with D uncertain. This CDR3 contains 17 residues. The V and J ends lost 1 base and 0 bases respectively, with 14 bases between them. The germline CDR1 and CDR2 sequences are LGHNA and YSLEER. This chain's CDR3 is CASSQGIGGASTDTQYF. CDR3 DNA sequence: TGCGCCAGCAGCCAAGGGATCGGCGGAGCTAGCACAGATACGCAGTATTTT.

This clonotype was found many times. This chain connects TRBV29-1 to TRBJ2-3; D tentatively reads TRBD1 or TRBD2 (5 bases each). Germline loops: CDR1 SQVTM, CDR2 ANQGSEA. The germline V and J ends were trimmed by 4 bases and 2 bases, with 7 bases remaining between them. The CDR3 covers 12 residues. CDR3 sequence reads: CSVGDPTDTQYF. In DNA, the CDR3 is TGCAGCGTTGGGGACCCCACAGATACGCAGTATTTT.

This rearrangement joins TRBV7-8 to TRBJ2-7, with 7 positions matching TRBD2. V trimming: 5 bases; J trimming: 3 bases; junction bases outside the gene matches: 13. Germline V CDR1 and CDR2: SGHVS, FQNEAQ. This CDR3 has 16 amino acids. CDR3 nucleotides: TGTGCCAGCAGCACTGGGGGGGGACGGGGATTCTACGAGCAGTACTTC. Translated, it gives CASSTGGGRGFYEQYF.

The chain joins TRBV3-1 to TRBJ2-4, with TRBD1 matching 7 bases. The junction had 6 bases not matched to a gene; V was cut back by 4 bases and J by 6 bases. The CDR3 contains 14 residues. Germline lookup yields CDR1 LGHDT and CDR2 YNNKEL (reference sequence). The CDR3 loop reads CASSPGTDLNIQYF. CDR3 DNA: TGTGCCAGCAGCCCCGGGACAGATTTAAACATTCAGTACTTC.

The rearrangement uses TRBV20-1 and TRBJ1-5; TRBD1 might be the D (5 bases). The CDR3 consists of 13 residues. Germline CDR1 and CDR2: DFQATT and SNEGSKA (reference sequence). The V end was cut by 6 bases, the J end by 4 bases, with 13 bases between. The CDR3 DNA follows: TGCAGTGCAAGGGGCGTGAGGAATCAGCCCCAGCATTTT. Amino acids: CSARGVRNQPQHF.

This chain connects TRBV19 to TRBJ2-1, with 8 bases aligning to TRBD2. The CDR3 is made up of 17 amino acids. Trimming removed 1 base from V and 0 bases from J; junction bases left unmatched: 5. Germline loops: CDR1 LNHDA, CDR2 SQIVND (reference sequence). CDR3 nucleotides: TGTGCCAGTAGTATAGTGGTAGCGGGATACTCCTACAATGAGCAGTTCTTC. Protein sequence: CASSIVVAGYSYNEQFF. Full variable domain (missing parts from reference TRBV19 and TRBJ2-1): DGGITQSPKYLFRKEGQNVTLSCEQNLNHDAMYWYRQDPGQGLRLIYYSQIVNDFQKGDIAEGYSVSREKKESFPLTVTSAQKNPTAFYLCASSIVVAGYSYNEQFFGPGTRLTVL.

This chain links TRBV4-1 with TRBJ2-1; 8 nucleotides agree with TRBD2. J gave up 3 bases and V 5 bases, and 9 bases lay outside the gene matches. Germline loops: CDR1 MGHRA, CDR2 YSYEKL. The CDR3 is made up of 16 amino acids. The CDR3 coding sequence is TGCGCCAGCAGCTCCCAACTAGCGGAGTACTACAATGAGCAGTTCTTC. Translated: CASSSQLAEYYNEQFF.

In its sample, this clonotype was seen a few times. This sequence joins TRBV5-1 and TRBJ2-1, with 7 bases identical to TRBD1. CDR1 is SGHRS and CDR2 is YFSETQ in the germline V gene. J gave up 4 bases and V 0 bases, and 4 bases lay outside the gene matches. There are 15 residues in the CDR3. CDR3 in DNA: TGCGCCAGCAGCTTGGCCCGACAGGGATACAATGAGCAGTTCTTC. Residues: CASSLARQGYNEQFF.

The CDR3 region is CASSPMSGTSSGYTF. CDR3 DNA sequence: TGTGCCAGCAGTCCCATGTCCGGGACCTCTTCTGGCTACACCTTC. V and J are TRBV12-3 or TRBV12-4 and TRBJ1-2; a possible D gene is TRBD1 (5 bases). Trimming took off 5 bases at V and 7 bases at J, with 20 bases between the two ends. The CDR3 extends over 15 amino acids.

This clonotype occurred a few times. The rearrangement joins TRBV2 to TRBJ2-4; D is perhaps TRBD1 (5 bases). With 5 bases removed from V and 1 base from J, the gap between germline ends came to 15 bases. CDR1 SNHLY and CDR2 FYNNEI come from the germline V gene. The CDR3 loop spans 16 amino acids. CDR3 protein: CASSPTGLGAKNIQYF. In DNA form, the CDR3 reads TGTGCCAGCAGTCCTACAGGCCTTGGGGCCAAAAACATTCAGTACTTC.

This clonotype has only a few counts. The genes are TRBV6-2 or TRBV6-3 and TRBJ1-1; D is unresolved. Trimming removed 5 bases from V and 0 bases from J, with 7 bases in between. CDR1 and CDR2 from the germline V gene are MNHEY and SVGEGT. This CDR3 spans 13 amino acids. The CDR3 protein is CASSAVMNTEAFF. The DNA for the CDR3 is TGTGCCAGCAGTGCAGTGATGAACACTGAAGCTTTCTTT.

CDR3 DNA: TGCAGTGCTAGAGTTGGATGGGAGACCCAGTACTTC. Its protein product is CSARVGWETQYF. The chain has TRBV20-1 and TRBJ2-5, with D uncertain. Trimming left V 1 base short and J 5 bases short, with 8 bases between. CDR1 is DFQATT, CDR2 SNEGSKA, per germline (reference sequence). The length of the CDR3 is 12 residues.

The chain recombines TRBV6-1 with TRBJ1-5, with TRBD1 matching over 9 bases. V dropped 8 bases and J dropped 1; count of bases not matched to a gene: 12. The CDR3 is 17 residues long. CDR1 is MNHNS and CDR2 is SASEGT in the germline V gene. The CDR3 region is CASGRTGELRSNQPQHF. In nucleotides, the CDR3 is TGTGCCAGCGGGAGGACAGGGGAATTAAGAAGCAATCAGCCCCAGCATTTT.

This sequence joins TRBV4-3 and TRBJ2-7; D ambiguous. The CDR3 is made up of 13 amino acids. The germline V gene encodes CDR1 LGHNA and CDR2 YSLEER. Trimming took off 4 bases at V and 5 bases at J, with 12 bases between the two ends. In DNA form, the CDR3 reads TGCGCCAGCAGCCTTCTGGGGTTCGACGAGCAGTACTTC. It translates to CASSLLGFDEQYF.

The sample holds a few counts of this clonotype. V gene TRBV20-1 combines with J gene TRBJ2-3; D is unresolved. The CDR3 contains 14 residues. V was clipped by 1 base and J by 0 bases, with 8 bases between them. The germline gives CDR1 DFQATT, CDR2 SNEGSKA (reference sequence). The CDR3 bases are TGCAGTGCTAGAGGTACAGCGAGCACAGATACGCAGTATTTT. It specifies CSARGTASTDTQYF.

This clonotype appeared a few times. CDR3 in amino acids: CASSFRSSGLNNEQFF. The CDR3 region has the DNA TGTGCCAGCAGTTTTCGGTCTAGCGGGCTGAACAATGAGCAGTTCTTC. The genes are TRBV12-3 or TRBV12-4 and TRBJ2-1, with 8 positions matching TRBD2. CDR3 length: 16 residues. Unmatched junction bases numbered 9, after V lost 3 bases and J lost 5 bases.

The rearrangement uses TRBV20-1 and TRBJ2-7; a weak D match, TRBD2 (6 bases). The germline CDR1 and CDR2 sequences are DFQATT and SNEGSKA (reference sequence). The CDR3 contains 15 residues. Trimming removed 5 bases at V and 6 bases at J, with 23 bases between. The CDR3 region has the DNA TGCAGTGCTCCAAGGTGGGCCTCTGCGGGGATCGAGCAGTACTTC. Translated: CSAPRWASAGIEQYF.

J is TRBJ2-7 and V is TRBV9, with a weak D call TRBD1 (5 bases). The germline gives CDR1 SGDLS, CDR2 YYNGEE. The germline V and J ends were trimmed by 4 bases and 0 bases, with 14 bases remaining between them. CDR3 size: 15 residues. Written as DNA, the CDR3 is TGTGCCAGCAGCAGCAGCCCGACAGTCTCCTACGAGCAGTACTTC. Its protein is CASSSSPTVSYEQYF.